Presented here are 31 T cell receptor beta chains from one specimen sequenced in a study of graft-versus-host responses after intestinal transplantation. Their antigens remain unidentified. This table comes from immunoSEQ multiplex PCR, and its TCRdb copy is limited to in-frame clones, with some not included. Of over 85,000 clones listed, 94% are singletons. Sequences were derived from unstimulated CD4+ T cells sorted from spleen or lymph node cells, sampled before transplant. These receptors were collected from a human donor who was the organ donor for an intestinal transplant.

V is TRBV20-1 and J is TRBJ1-1; D may be TRBD1 (5 bases). The germline V gene has CDR1 DFQATT and CDR2 SNEGSKA (reference sequence). The CDR3 runs 11 residues. V dropped 4 bases and J dropped 5 bases, with 8 bases sitting between them. The DNA for the CDR3 is TGCAGTGCTAAGGGGCGGACTGAAGCTTTCTTT. Its translation: CSAKGRTEAFF.

Note on this clone: An end of the junction differs from the germline gene, which may be a read error. The chain carries TRBV7-7 and TRBJ2-3; tentative D call: TRBD2 (6 bases). Germline assignment: CDR1 SSHAT and CDR2 FNYEAQ (reference sequence). CDR3 length: 12 residues. The CDR3 protein is CASSSSGSTQYF. The DNA of the CDR3 is TGTGCTAGCAGCTCCAGCGGGTCTACGCAGTATTTT.

The chain is built from TRBV6-1 and TRBJ1-1, with D hard to call. Germline CDR1 reads MNHNS; CDR2 reads SASEGT. Deletions cut 5 bases from V and 4 bases from J, with 8 bases between. The CDR3 is 12 residues long. CDR3 loop: CASSTGSTEAFF. The CDR3 bases are TGTGCCAGCAGTACTGGGTCCACTGAAGCTTTCTTT.

The V and J genes are TRBV7-9 and TRBJ2-1, with 12 bases fitting TRBD2. CDR1 SEHNR and CDR2 FQNEAQ come from the germline V gene (reference sequence). The trim removed 5 bases at V and 7 bases at J, leaving 9 bases unmatched. CDR3 length equals 16 residues. As DNA, the CDR3 is TGTGCCAGCAGCGATCTAGCGGGGGGGGCGGTGAATGAGCAGTTCTTC. Protein sequence: CASSDLAGGAVNEQFF.

The gene calls are TRBV30 and TRBJ1-3; no reliable D call. From germline, CDR1 is GTSNPN and CDR2 SVGIG (reference sequence). The CDR3 sequence is 15 residues long. The V and J ends lost 0 bases and 2 bases respectively, with 11 bases between them. The CDR3 DNA follows: TGTGCCTGGAGTGTAAGACTATTGACTGGAAACACCATATATTTT. This translates into CAWSVRLLTGNTIYF.

There are a few counts of this clone. For the CDR3, the DNA is TGTGCCAGCACCTGGGGCGGAACGAATATTGGAAACACCATATATTTT. It translates to CASTWGGTNIGNTIYF. The chain is built from TRBV28 and TRBJ1-3; D perhaps matches TRBD1 (5 bases). The CDR3 loop spans 16 amino acids. The V end lost 7 bases, the J end lost 3 bases, and 19 bases lay between the germline ends. The germline V gene encodes CDR1 MDHEN and CDR2 SYDVKM.

This clone was found once. The genes are TRBV7-8 and TRBJ2-1; D is undetermined. The CDR3 spans 14 residues. Germline V CDR1 and CDR2: SGHVS, FQNEAQ. V was pared by 1 base and J by 5 bases, with 9 bases between. For the CDR3, the DNA is TGTGCCAGCAGCTTAGAGGTGTTTCACAATGAGCAGTTCTTC. Protein product: CASSLEVFHNEQFF.

V is TRBV9 and J is TRBJ2-5, with D possibly being TRBD1 (5 bases). The DNA end favors TRBJ2-7, so the J call may be wrong. Germline values: CDR1 SGDLS, CDR2 YYNGEE. The CDR3 covers 14 residues. The CDR3 reads CASSRDRKAYEQYF. CDR3 sequence (DNA): TGTGCCAGCAGCCGCGACAGAAAGGCCTACGAGCAGTACTTC.

The chain employs TRBV6-6 and TRBJ2-7, with D perhaps TRBD1 (5 bases). V was cut by 5 bases and J by 0 bases, with 5 bases left in between. This CDR3 has 12 residues. Germline CDR1 reads MNHNY; CDR2 reads SVGAGI (reference sequence). The CDR3 sequence: CASSDSSYEQYF. The CDR3, as DNA: TGTGCCAGCAGTGACAGCTCCTACGAGCAGTACTTC.

The V call is TRBV6-8, the J call TRBJ1-2, with D unresolved. The CDR3 loop spans 12 amino acids. The V end lost 9 bases, the J end lost 3 bases, and 11 bases lay between the germline ends. Germline lookup yields CDR1 MNHGY and CDR2 SAAAGT. The CDR3: CARAVGDYGYTF. CDR3 nucleotide sequence: TGTGCCAGGGCGGTGGGTGACTATGGCTACACCTTC.

In this sample, this clone turned up a few times. The genes are TRBV5-1 and TRBJ2-5; tentatively, D is TRBD2 (6 bases). From germline, CDR1 is SGHRS and CDR2 YFSETQ. The ends were cut back, 1 base at V and 0 bases at J, with 7 bases in the middle. This CDR3 region has 14 residues. CDR3 residues: CASSLRDYQETQYF. The CDR3 region has the DNA TGCGCCAGCAGCTTGCGGGACTACCAAGAGACCCAGTACTTC.

This clone appeared a single time. The chain carries TRBV7-3 and TRBJ2-5; 8 nucleotides match TRBD1. The trim removed 3 bases at V and 4 bases at J, leaving 4 bases unmatched. Germline V gene lookup returns CDR1 SGHTA and CDR2 FQGTGA. This CDR3 has 14 amino acids. The CDR3 is CASSLTGAGETQYF. CDR3 nucleotide sequence: TGTGCCAGCAGCTTGACAGGGGCCGGAGAGACCCAGTACTTC.

The V call is TRBV10-1, the J call TRBJ2-5; 7 bases map to TRBD2. The CDR3 length is 15 residues. V lost 0 bases and J lost 6; bases outside the gene matches: 7. CDR1 and CDR2 (germline): WNHNN, SYGVQD (reference sequence). CDR3 amino acids: CASSESSTSRQTQYF. The CDR3 region has the DNA TGCGCCAGCAGTGAGTCCTCGACTAGCCGACAGACCCAGTACTTC.

CDR3 sequence (DNA): TGCGCCAGCAGTTACGACCGGGTCCCTGGCTACACCTTC. This encodes CASSYDRVPGYTF. The genes are TRBV5-1 and TRBJ1-2; D gene uncertain. The germline CDR1 and CDR2 sequences are SGHRS and YFSETQ. CDR3 size: 13 residues. V gave up 5 bases and J gave up 7 bases, with 15 bases separating them.

V gene TRBV28 combines with J gene TRBJ1-4, with a weak D call TRBD1 (5 bases). The V gene's germline CDR1 is MDHEN and CDR2 SYDVKM. The CDR3 totals 17 residues. The ends were cut back, 7 bases at V and 0 bases at J, with 18 bases in the middle. The CDR3 protein is CASTVGGAKATNEKLFF. In DNA, the CDR3 is TGTGCCAGCACCGTCGGCGGGGCGAAAGCAACTAATGAAAAACTGTTTTTT.

This rearrangement joins TRBV11-2 to TRBJ2-2; D is ambiguous. The CDR3 is 12 residues long. V gave up 4 bases and J gave up 6 bases, with 6 bases separating them. Germline V gives CDR1 SGHAT, CDR2 FQNNGV. The CDR3 bases are TGTGCCAGCAGCTCAGAATCCGGGGAGCTGTTTTTT. Its translation is CASSSESGELFF.

This clone has only one observation. The sample has other DNA sequences that encode this CDR3 too. The genes are TRBV28 and TRBJ1-1; 8 bases are shared with TRBD1. Germline loops: CDR1 MDHEN, CDR2 SYDVKM. The trim removed 5 bases at V and 5 bases at J, leaving 7 bases unmatched. The CDR3 sequence is 14 residues long. CDR3 DNA: TGTGCCAGCAGTGGGCCAACAGGGGGGACTGAAGCTTTCTTT. It yields the protein CASSGPTGGTEAFF.

This sequence joins TRBV28 and TRBJ1-1; D is unresolved. Germline CDR1 and CDR2: MDHEN and SYDVKM. V lost 1 base, J lost 6 bases, and 6 bases lay in between. The CDR3 sequence is 12 residues long. CDR3 amino acids: CASSLLAAEAFF. Written as DNA, the CDR3 is TGTGCCAGCAGTTTATTAGCTGCTGAAGCTTTCTTT.

This clone was seen only once. The V and J genes are TRBV4-2 and TRBJ1-2; perhaps TRBD1 as D (5 bases). V was clipped by 0 bases and J by 4 bases, with 15 bases between them. The CDR3 is 16 amino acids. Germline values: CDR1 LGHNA, CDR2 YNFKEQ. The CDR3 coding sequence is TGTGCCAGCAGCCAAGATCTGGCAGGAGGGACCTATGGCTACACCTTC. Protein product: CASSQDLAGGTYGYTF.

This chain links TRBV29-1 with TRBJ1-4, with TRBD1 matching 9 bases. Germline V CDR1 and CDR2: SQVTM, ANQGSEA. J gave up 7 bases and V 6 bases, and 21 bases lay outside the gene matches. This CDR3 is built from 18 residues. CDR3 in DNA: TGCAGCGTGCTACGCACTACAAGGGGACAGGGTGGGAGTGAAAAACTGTTTTTT. Encoded protein: CSVLRTTRGQGGSEKLFF.

This sequence joins TRBV11-3 and TRBJ1-2, with no clear D. The CDR3 extends over 15 amino acids. Germline V gives CDR1 SGHNT, CDR2 YENEEA. The V end lost 0 bases, the J end lost 8 bases, and 16 bases lay between the germline ends. This CDR3 reads CASSLEEGQARGYTF. DNA of the CDR3: TGTGCCAGCAGCTTAGAGGAGGGTCAGGCCAGAGGCTACACCTTC.

This rearrangement joins TRBV28 to TRBJ1-4; the D is unclear. V was shortened by 5 bases and J by 8 bases, with 9 bases between the two germline ends. The CDR3 is 12 amino acids. The germline gives CDR1 MDHEN, CDR2 SYDVKM. This CDR3 is CASSLEGEKLFF. CDR3 sequence (DNA): TGTGCCAGCAGTCTAGAGGGCGAAAAACTGTTTTTT.

This chain links TRBV5-6 with TRBJ1-2, with 8 positions matching TRBD1. The germline V gene encodes CDR1 SGHDT and CDR2 YYEEEE. V was pared by 1 base and J by 2 bases, with 7 bases of the junction left unmatched. This CDR3 is 16 amino acids long. The DNA for the CDR3 is TGTGCCAGCAGCTTGTATACAGGGGGGCAAAACTATGGCTACACCTTC. Encoded protein: CASSLYTGGQNYGYTF.

This clone was recorded only once. This sequence joins TRBV28 and TRBJ2-1; D is possibly TRBD2 (6 bases). The CDR3 runs to 14 residues. The V gene lost 8 bases and the J gene lost 7 bases, with 18 bases spanning the gap. From germline, CDR1 is MDHEN and CDR2 SYDVKM. The CDR3: CASYSRGRGNEQFF. The CDR3, as DNA: TGTGCCAGCTACTCGCGGGGCCGGGGGAATGAGCAGTTCTTC.

The chain recombines TRBV11-3 with TRBJ2-2; D tentatively fits TRBD1 or TRBD2 (6 bases each). The CDR3 has 17 residues. Per germline, CDR1 SGHNT and CDR2 YENEEA. Trimming shortened V by 0 bases and J by 5 bases, and 16 bases separated the two germline ends. CDR3 in amino acids: CASSLDLPGAGTGELFF. CDR3 DNA: TGTGCCAGCAGCTTAGATCTCCCAGGGGCGGGGACCGGGGAGCTGTTTTTT.

Details on this clone: Distinct nucleotide sequences in the sample also encode this CDR3. The chain has TRBV6-6 and TRBJ1-2; perhaps TRBD1 as D (5 bases). The germline V gene has CDR1 MNHNY and CDR2 SVGAGI (reference sequence). The V end was cut by 2 bases, the J end by 4 bases, with 11 bases between. The CDR3 length is 14 residues. The CDR3 DNA sequence: TGTGCCAGCAGTTACAATCAGGGTGGCTATGGCTACACCTTC. Amino acids: CASSYNQGGYGYTF.

The V and J genes are TRBV7-7 and TRBJ2-5; the match to TRBD1 covers 7 bases. With V trimmed by 4 bases and J by 2 bases, 4 bases remained unmatched. CDR3 length equals 14 residues. The germline V gene has CDR1 SSHAT and CDR2 FNYEAQ (reference sequence). The CDR3 sequence: CASSSGTVQETQYF. In DNA, the CDR3 is TGTGCCAGCAGCTCCGGGACAGTTCAAGAGACCCAGTACTTC.

The chain combines TRBV28 with TRBJ2-1, with D uncertain. The CDR3 contains 10 residues. Trimming took off 4 bases at V and 5 bases at J, with 0 bases between the two ends. Looked up from germline, CDR1 is MDHEN and CDR2 is SYDVKM. The CDR3 DNA follows: TGTGCCAGCAGTTACAATGAGCAGTTCTTC. Residues: CASSYNEQFF.

The chain uses TRBV6-5 and TRBJ2-2; D gene uncertain. The germline V gene has CDR1 MNHEY and CDR2 SVGAGI. Trimming pared 6 bases from V and 2 bases from J, leaving 7 bases between. The CDR3 is made up of 13 amino acids. The CDR3 loop is CASSVQNTGELFF. In DNA form, the CDR3 reads TGTGCCAGCAGCGTTCAAAACACCGGGGAGCTGTTTTTT.

V and J are TRBV5-1 and TRBJ2-5; 7 bases line up with TRBD2. J gave up 6 bases and V 3 bases, and 11 bases lay outside the gene matches. CDR1 and CDR2 from the germline V gene are SGHRS and YFSETQ. This CDR3 has 15 residues. This chain's CDR3 is CASSSSPSGGKTQYF. Here the CDR3 DNA reads TGCGCCAGCAGCTCGAGCCCTAGCGGAGGGAAGACCCAGTACTTC.

The chain recombines TRBV5-1 with TRBJ2-2; 7 nucleotides match TRBD1. Germline assignment: CDR1 SGHRS and CDR2 YFSETQ. This CDR3 is built from 15 residues. With 5 bases clipped from V and 2 bases from J, the junction kept 6 bases outside the gene matches. For the CDR3, the DNA is TGCGCCAGCAGATGGACAGGAACAAACACCGGGGAGCTGTTTTTT. It translates to CASRWTGTNTGELFF.